Shown below are 17 T cell receptor beta chains from a single sample sequenced in a study of identical twins. MiXCR, run by TCRdb on the 5' RACE reads, gives a single entry per CDR3 protein. This sample has approximately 690,000 distinct CDR3 sequences, with over 5% found just once. Sequenced material: naive T cells sorted from blood. Source of these receptors: a man aged 18-30 years in good health.

This clonotype was observed many times. This chain uses TRBV12-3 or TRBV12-4 with TRBJ1-6, with D maybe TRBD1 (6 bases). V was clipped by 3 bases and J by 10 bases, with 7 bases between them. The CDR3 is made up of 12 amino acids. Here the CDR3 reads CASSFGQSPLHF. The CDR3 nucleotides read TGTGCCAGCAGTTTTGGACAGTCACCCCTCCACTTT.

V and J are TRBV11-2 and TRBJ2-7; no definite D call. Germline V gives CDR1 SGHAT, CDR2 FQNNGV. The V end lost 3 bases, the J end lost 6 bases, and 12 bases lay between the germline ends. The CDR3 spans 13 residues. The CDR3 spells CASSFDTSLEQYV. The CDR3 DNA reads TGTGCCAGCAGCTTTGACACTTCCCTCGAGCAGTACGTC.

This clonotype was found many times. CDR3 sequence: CSVIPTIRQGEQFF. The DNA of the CDR3 is TGCAGCGTTATACCTACTATAAGACAGGGAGAGCAGTTCTTC. The chain carries TRBV29-1 and TRBJ2-1, with 7 bases fitting TRBD1. Germline V CDR1 and CDR2: SQVTM, ANQGSEA. The CDR3 is 14 residues long. V was pared by 5 bases and J by 10 bases, with 14 bases of the junction left unmatched.

This clonotype was counted only a few times. The J gene is TRBJ2-7, the V gene TRBV6-1; 8 nucleotides match TRBD2. CDR1 is MNHNS and CDR2 is SASEGT in the germline V gene. Losses at the gene ends were 8 bases for V and 5 bases for J; bases not matched to a gene: 14. The CDR3 totals 15 residues. The CDR3 region is CASAPRGAGENEQYV. For the CDR3, the DNA is TGTGCCAGCGCACCTCGAGGAGCGGGAGAAAACGAGCAGTACGTC.

This clonotype has a handful of counts. The rearrangement links TRBV5-1 to TRBJ1-5; 7 nucleotides line up with TRBD1. Losses at the gene ends were 4 bases for V and 1 base for J; bases not matched to a gene: 5. This CDR3 spans 15 amino acids. The germline V gene has CDR1 SGHRS and CDR2 YFSETQ. CDR3 in amino acids: CASSVDRASNQPQHF. CDR3 in DNA: TGCGCCAGCAGCGTTGACAGGGCAAGCAATCAGCCCCAGCATTTT.

This clonotype was recorded a few times. The chain recombines TRBV30 with TRBJ2-7; a possible D gene is TRBD2 (5 bases). CDR1 GTSNPN and CDR2 SVGIG come from the germline V gene (reference sequence). CDR3 length equals 14 residues. V was clipped by 0 bases and J by 4 bases, with 13 bases between them. This CDR3 reads CAWSVHGVGYEQYF. The CDR3 DNA reads as TGTGCCTGGAGTGTACACGGGGTAGGGTACGAGCAGTACTTC. Supplemented by reference TRBV30 and TRBJ2-7, the full variable domain reads SQTIHQWPATLVQPVGSPLSLECTVEGTSNPNLYWYRQAAGRGLQLLFYSVGIGQISSEVPQNLSASRPQDRQFILSSKKLLLSDSGFYLCAWSVHGVGYEQYFGPGTRLTVT.

The rearrangement joins TRBV27 to TRBJ1-2; D remains unclear. The CDR3 consists of 15 residues. Germline V CDR1 and CDR2: MNHEY, SMNVEV (reference sequence). V dropped 3 bases and J dropped 7 bases, with 18 bases sitting between them. The CDR3 coding sequence is TGTGCCAGCAGTTTGTGGGCAGCCGGAAGGAGTGGCTACACCTTC. Its translation: CASSLWAAGRSGYTF.

This sequence joins TRBV7-8 and TRBJ1-3; tentatively, D is TRBD1 (6 bases). V lost 1 base, J lost 4 bases, and 14 bases lay in between. The CDR3 totals 16 residues. Germline CDR1 and CDR2: SGHVS and FQNEAQ. The CDR3 loop reads CASSLERTVSGNTIYF. The CDR3 DNA follows: TGTGCCAGCAGCTTAGAACGGACAGTGAGCGGAAACACCATATATTTT.

This sequence joins TRBV3-1 and TRBJ1-1; 9 nucleotides agree with TRBD1. The CDR3 is 19 amino acids. The J segment lost 0 bases and the V segment lost 1 base, leaving 12 bases of the junction unmatched. Germline values: CDR1 LGHDT, CDR2 YNNKEL (reference sequence). The CDR3 region has the DNA TGTGCCAGCAGCCAAGCAACGGACAGGGGCGGTCGTATGAACACTGAAGCTTTCTTT. Its protein product is CASSQATDRGGRMNTEAFF. The full variable domain, in which reference TRBV3-1 and TRBJ1-1 provide the parts outside the CDR3, is DTAVSQTPKYLVTQMGNDKSIKCEQNLGHDTMYWYKQDSKKFLKIMFSYNNKELIINETVPNRFSPKSPDKAHLNLHINSLELGDSAVYFCASSQATDRGGRMNTEAFFGQGTRLTVV.

This clonotype was counted a few times. The chain combines TRBV5-1 with TRBJ2-3, with D perhaps being TRBD1 or TRBD2 (6 bases each). The length of the CDR3 is 15 residues. Germline CDR1 and CDR2: SGHRS and YFSETQ. Trimming left V 4 bases short and J 6 bases short, with 18 bases between. CDR3: CASSPLGGRGDTQYF. CDR3 nucleotides: TGCGCCAGCAGCCCACTTGGGGGCCGGGGGGATACGCAGTATTTT.

This clonotype was seen only a few times. The chain is built from TRBV28 and TRBJ2-1; 7 bases map to TRBD2. This CDR3 contains 15 residues. V lost 6 bases, J lost 0 bases, and 5 bases stayed unmatched. Germline V lookup: CDR1 MDHEN, CDR2 SYDVKM. The CDR3 loop reads CASSHLAVSYNEQFF. For the CDR3, the DNA is TGTGCCAGCAGCCATCTAGCGGTCTCCTACAATGAGCAGTTCTTC. Looking up the rest from reference TRBV28 and TRBJ2-1 gives the full variable domain: DVKVTQSSRYLVKRTGEKVFLECVQDMDHENMFWYRQDPGLGLRLIYFSYDVKMKEKGDIPEGYSVSREKKERFSLILESASTNQTSMYLCASSHLAVSYNEQFFGPGTRLTVL.

The sample holds a few counts of this clonotype. CDR3 sequence reads: CSVESTGEGEKLFF. DNA of the CDR3: TGCAGCGTTGAAAGCACAGGGGAGGGTGAAAAACTGTTTTTT. The chain joins TRBV29-1 to TRBJ1-4; the match to TRBD1 covers 7 bases. Germline V gene sequence: CDR1 SQVTM, CDR2 ANQGSEA. The V gene end was trimmed by 2 bases and the J gene end by 7 bases; junction bases not matched to a gene: 7. CDR3 size: 14 residues.

This sequence joins TRBV20-1 and TRBJ2-4; 7 nucleotides line up with TRBD2. Losses at the gene ends were 3 bases for V and 1 base for J; bases not matched to a gene: 6. Germline V gene sequence: CDR1 DFQATT, CDR2 SNEGSKA (reference sequence). The CDR3 covers 15 residues. The CDR3 loop reads CSARTWEGAKNIQYF. In nucleotides, the CDR3 is TGCAGTGCTAGGACCTGGGAGGGGGCCAAAAACATTCAGTACTTC.

This clonotype was seen at least ten times. The chain couples TRBV7-9 to TRBJ2-5, with 9 bases fitting TRBD2. The CDR3 loop spans 16 amino acids. The junction had 9 bases not matched to a gene; V was cut back by 6 bases and J by 1 base. Per the germline V gene, CDR1 is SEHNR and CDR2 is FQNEAQ (reference sequence). The CDR3 protein is CASSFPGREGQETQYF. CDR3 sequence (DNA): TGTGCCAGCAGTTTCCCGGGGCGGGAGGGCCAAGAGACCCAGTACTTC. The whole variable domain, remainder taken from reference TRBV7-9 and TRBJ2-5, is DTGVSQNPRHKITKRGQNVTFRCDPISEHNRLYWYRQTLGQGPEFLTYFQNEAQLEKSRLLSDRFSAERPKGSFSTLEIQRTEQGDSAMYLCASSFPGREGQETQYFGPGTRLLVL.

Only a few counts were recorded for this clonotype. The chain uses TRBV4-1 and TRBJ2-4; tentatively, D is TRBD1 or TRBD2 (5 bases each). Germline V lookup: CDR1 MGHRA, CDR2 YSYEKL. Trimming took 1 base from V and 1 from J, leaving 8 bases between them. The CDR3 runs 15 residues. DNA of the CDR3: TGCGCCAGCAGCCAAGGGGGGTTTGCCAAAAACATTCAGTACTTC. Translated, it gives CASSQGGFAKNIQYF.

This chain connects TRBV20-1 to TRBJ1-5; D is uncertain. This CDR3 is 15 amino acids long. The V end was cut by 3 bases, the J end by 7 bases, with 19 bases between. The germline V gene has CDR1 DFQATT and CDR2 SNEGSKA (reference sequence). The CDR3 DNA reads TGCAGTGCTAGCAGGAAGAGAGGAGCGGGCCAGCCCCAGCATTTT. Protein sequence: CSASRKRGAGQPQHF.

In this sample, this clonotype turned up many times. This rearrangement joins TRBV7-9 to TRBJ2-5; no definite D call. This CDR3 region has 15 residues. The V and J ends lost 0 bases and 1 base respectively, with 9 bases between them. Germline lookup yields CDR1 SEHNR and CDR2 FQNEAQ (reference sequence). In nucleotides, the CDR3 is TGTGCCAGCAGCTTAGCGGGGTGGGCCCAAGAGACCCAGTACTTC. Translated, it gives CASSLAGWAQETQYF.